Included here is one T cell receptor beta chain sequence, with context. This clone came up a few times. The target of this receptor is not known. No much larger clonotype is one base removed from it; base qualities were not supplied. A MiSeq instrument was used for deep resolution sequencing, which targeted depths ranging from 1 in 1 million up to 1 in 200,000 T cells, with coverage averaging 10x for each clonotype. TCR beta libraries were generated with the immunoSEQ hsTCRB Kit. In the original analysis: Data were analyzed with ImmunoSEQ Data Assistant and ImmunoSEQ Analyzer, with V, D and J genes assigned per IMGT definitions. Clonality was computed as one minus normalized Shannon entropy of productive rearrangement frequencies, ranging from 0 to 1. Only overrepresented clonotypes making up at least 0.05% of each patient's repertoire were included in the public clonotype analysis. About a dozen age-matched healthy donor repertoires from immuneACCESS served as clonality controls. TCRdb re-hosts the immuneACCESS table, in-frame sequences only. Its copies lack some clones; in the studies checked, an unresolved V gene accounts for under half of them, and the cause for the rest is not known. V, J and clone size were drawn from that table, and D and trimming were deduced from the DNA. Within this sample are some 30,000 clones, with about 76% of them counted one time only. The ten largest clones add up to less than 55% of the sample.

This sample stems from a study of cytotoxic CD8 clonotypes in ibrutinib-treated CLL (dated by TCRdb to about 2021). Regarding the research as a whole: The cohort was composed of around twelve relapsed/refractory and about 15 treatment-naive patients; IGHV unmutated status was identified in about 17 patients. Responses were partial in about 25 patients and complete in 2; after median approximately 5.5 years follow-up, about 14 stayed in remission and roughly twelve progressed. Samples averaged approximately 250,000 productive templates and about 94,000 productive rearrangements. Of the roughly 86 participants in the trial, about two dozen had longitudinal samples available. Every sample from remission and from progressive disease was obtained while the patients were still on ibrutinib. The response samples were drawn at a median of 12 months into treatment, with a range of about 6 to 36 months. Cryopreserved peripheral blood mononuclear cells were collected before treatment, at response, and at either disease progression or sustained remission.

From cysteine to phenylalanine, the CDR3 is 14 amino acids long. The sequence is cut down to CDR3 DNA, 42 bases in frame from base 1. CDR1 and CDR2, per the germline V gene, are SGHRS and YFSETQ. The germline V and J ends show losses of 2 bases and 5 bases respectively, and no gene match explains 4 bases of the junction. What the work shows at the level of the full study, not this receptor alone: Clonality increased at ibrutinib response, stayed stable in sustained remission, and fell back toward baseline at progression. Public clonotypes were rare and either shrank or stayed stable during treatment, and the rise in clonality at ibrutinib response reflected expansion of private clonotypes. Baseline clonality exceeded that of age-matched healthy donors and correlated strongly with circulating CD8+ T-cell counts. Sustained-remission and progressing patients did not have matched sampling times, and lymph node repertoires were not examined.

Roughly 1.8 micrograms of genomic DNA were extracted from cryopreserved PBMCs for TCR beta library preparation. Longitudinal blood samples from CLL patients on ibrutinib monotherapy underwent high-throughput TCR beta sequencing. The patients took part in an open-label, single-center phase 2 trial of ibrutinib monotherapy. The rearrangement combines TRBV5-1 with TRBJ2-7; TRBD2 agrees with 10 junctional bases. The input for sequencing was PBMCs, taken after 36 months of ibrutinib treatment. This clonotype was obtained from a human donor with chronic lymphocytic leukemia. The nucleotide sequence is given as TGCGCCAGCAGCTTTACTAGCGGGGCTCACGAGCAGTACTTC. Its coded protein is CASSFTSGAHEQYF.